This TCR beta chain was identified during a study of T cell responses to AZD1222 COVID-19 vaccine. The J segment lost 4 bases and the V segment lost 8 bases, leaving 17 bases of the junction unmatched. There are 17 residues in the CDR3. The germline V gene encodes CDR1 LNHDA and CDR2 SQIVND (reference sequence). A note on this clone: The antigen is unknown.

Some clones are missing from TCRdb's copy, which holds only in-frame ones; the method was immunoSEQ multiplex PCR. The sample has approximately 150,000 clones; about 91% are singletons. Points from the study as a whole: Seropositive at baseline were only six or seven AZD1222 recipients. White British ancestry dominated among donors, who included more females, and clonal diversity was possibly underestimated. Across spike, vaccine-associated CD4 TCRs were found, dominant at 160-218 and 743-854.

This material consisted of peripheral blood, taken on day 0 of MenACWY control vaccination. This chain links TRBV19 with TRBJ1-2; 9 nucleotides align to TRBD1. The receptor comes from an adult in good health. CDR3 sequence reads: CASARPGQGWEAYGYTF. The CDR3 DNA follows: TGTGCCAGTGCTCGGCCGGGACAGGGATGGGAAGCCTATGGCTACACCTTC.